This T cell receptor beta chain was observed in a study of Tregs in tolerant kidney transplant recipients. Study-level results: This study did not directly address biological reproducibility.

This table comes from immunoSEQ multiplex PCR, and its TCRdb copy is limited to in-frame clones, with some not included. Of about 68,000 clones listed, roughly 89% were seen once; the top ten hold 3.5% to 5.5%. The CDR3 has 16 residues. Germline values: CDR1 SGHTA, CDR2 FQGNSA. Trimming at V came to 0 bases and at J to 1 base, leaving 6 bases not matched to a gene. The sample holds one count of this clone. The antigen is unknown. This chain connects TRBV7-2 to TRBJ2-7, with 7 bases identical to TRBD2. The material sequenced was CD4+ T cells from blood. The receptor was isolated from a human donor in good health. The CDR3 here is CASSLAHGGISYEQYF. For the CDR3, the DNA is TGTGCCAGCAGCTTAGCGCACGGGGGGATATCCTACGAGCAGTACTTC.